Here is one T cell receptor (beta chain) with its context. Its antigen is unknown. The data derive from a study of cytomegalovirus exposure and HLA in healthy donors. Study-wide context: Caucasian-associated ancestry cluster membership applied to less than 85% of 398 genotyped donors. General observations from the study: Specificity for CMV antigens was confirmed in vitro for a few of the CMV-associated chains. A list of 150 or so TCR beta chains associated with cytomegalovirus was given. It was reportedly the case that the classifier diagnosed cytomegalovirus status with high specificity and sensitivity.

The PCR employed 60 Vbeta primers together with 13 Jbeta primers. TCRdb's table, derived via immunoSEQ multiplex PCR, lists solely in-frame clones and lacks some. The profile shows 150,000 to 200,000 clones, roughly 80% of them singletons. With 5 bases removed from V and 8 bases from J, the gap between germline ends came to 21 bases. CDR1 is SEHNR, CDR2 FQNEAQ, per germline (reference sequence). The CDR3 runs to 15 residues. The TCR comes from a male donor in good health and CMV-seronegative. Sequencing was done on a sample of PBMCs. The rearrangement uses TRBV7-9 and TRBJ1-2, with a tentative D call TRBD1 (6 bases). The chain's CDR3 is CASSPPGWGPGGYTF. DNA for the CDR3: TGTGCCAGCAGCCCTCCGGGGTGGGGGCCGGGGGGCTACACCTTC.